This TCR beta chain was recovered during a study of blood T cell repertoires in COVID-19. Trimming took 7 bases from V and 9 from J; bases not matched to a gene: 8. The CDR3 runs 13 residues. Profiling relied on immunoSEQ multiplex PCR, and the TCRdb table lists in-frame clones only, not all of them. The repertoire consists of approximately 88,000 clones, with nearly 80% occurring once and the leading ten covering approximately 6%. The V and J genes are TRBV12-3 or TRBV12-4 and TRBJ2-1; TRBD2 agrees at 8 bases. The sample comprised peripheral blood. This sequence was found in a man between 65 and 79 years old with COVID-19, enrolled during active disease. CDR3: CASTRTSWSEQFF. The CDR3 region has the DNA TGTGCCAGCACCAGGACTAGCTGGAGTGAGCAGTTCTTC.